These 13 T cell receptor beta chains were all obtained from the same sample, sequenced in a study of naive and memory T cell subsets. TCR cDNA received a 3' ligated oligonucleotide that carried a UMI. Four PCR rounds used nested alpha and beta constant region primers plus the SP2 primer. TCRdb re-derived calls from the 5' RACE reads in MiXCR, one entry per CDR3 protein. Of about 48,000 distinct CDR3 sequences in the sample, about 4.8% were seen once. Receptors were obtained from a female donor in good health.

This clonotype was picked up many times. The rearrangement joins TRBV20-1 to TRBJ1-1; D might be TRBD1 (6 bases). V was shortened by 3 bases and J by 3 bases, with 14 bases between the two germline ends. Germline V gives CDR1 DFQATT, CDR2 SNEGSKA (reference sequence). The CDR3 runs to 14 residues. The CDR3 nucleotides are TGCAGTGCTAGGCCCACGGACAGACACACTGAAGCTTTCTTT. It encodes CSARPTDRHTEAFF.

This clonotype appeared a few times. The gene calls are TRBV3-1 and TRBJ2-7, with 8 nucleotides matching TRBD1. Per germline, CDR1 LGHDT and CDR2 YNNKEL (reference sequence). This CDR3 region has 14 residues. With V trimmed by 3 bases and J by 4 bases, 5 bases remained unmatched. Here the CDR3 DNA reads TGTGCCAGCAGCCACCCGCACAGGGGGTACGAGCAGTACTTC. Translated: CASSHPHRGYEQYF.

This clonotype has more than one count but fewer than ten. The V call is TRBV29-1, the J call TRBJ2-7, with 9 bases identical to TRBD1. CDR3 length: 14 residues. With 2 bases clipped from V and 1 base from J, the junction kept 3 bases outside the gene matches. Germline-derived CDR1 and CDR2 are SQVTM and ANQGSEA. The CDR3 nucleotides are TGCAGCGTTGAACCGGGACAGGGTTCCTACGAGCAGTACTTC. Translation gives CSVEPGQGSYEQYF.

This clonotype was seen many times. CDR3 sequence reads: CATSGPSSNYGYTF. In nucleotides, the CDR3 is TGTGCCACCAGCGGTCCTTCTTCTAACTATGGCTACACCTTC. The V call is TRBV15, the J call TRBJ1-2, with unresolved D. Germline V CDR1 and CDR2: LNHNV, YYDKDF (reference sequence). The CDR3 totals 14 residues. V lost 5 bases and J lost 0, with 10 bases in between.

The CDR3 DNA reads as TGTGCCAGCAGTTTAGCCAGGGGGCGCGGTGAAAAACTGTTTTTT. It encodes CASSLARGRGEKLFF. This rearrangement joins TRBV12-3 or TRBV12-4 to TRBJ1-4; TRBD1 matches at 8 bases. V gave up 0 bases and J gave up 7 bases; unmatched junction bases: 4. The CDR3 totals 15 residues.

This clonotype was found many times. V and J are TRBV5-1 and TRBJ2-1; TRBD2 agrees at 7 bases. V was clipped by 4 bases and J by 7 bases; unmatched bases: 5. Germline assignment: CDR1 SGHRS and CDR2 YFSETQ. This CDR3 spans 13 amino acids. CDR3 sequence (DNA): TGCGCCAGCAGCGGGGGAGGGCTAAATGAGCAGTTCTTC. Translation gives CASSGGGLNEQFF. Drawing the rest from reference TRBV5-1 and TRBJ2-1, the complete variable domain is KAGVTQTPRYLIKTRGQQVTLSCSPISGHRSVSWYQQTPGQGLQFLFEYFSETQRNKGNFPGRFSGRQFSNSRSEMNVSTLELGDSALYLCASSGGGLNEQFFGPGTRLTVL.

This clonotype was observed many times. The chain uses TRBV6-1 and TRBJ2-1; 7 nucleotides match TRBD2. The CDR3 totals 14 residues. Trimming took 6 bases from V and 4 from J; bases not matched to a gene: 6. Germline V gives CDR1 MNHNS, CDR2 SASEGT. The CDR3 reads CASRELAKYNEQFF. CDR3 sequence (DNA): TGTGCCAGCAGGGAACTAGCGAAGTACAATGAGCAGTTCTTC.

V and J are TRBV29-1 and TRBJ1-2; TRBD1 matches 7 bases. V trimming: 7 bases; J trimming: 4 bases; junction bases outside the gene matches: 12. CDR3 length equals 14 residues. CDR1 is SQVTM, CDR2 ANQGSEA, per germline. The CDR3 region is CSAPRTGTSYGYTF. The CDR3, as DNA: TGCAGCGCTCCAAGGACAGGTACATCCTATGGCTACACCTTC.

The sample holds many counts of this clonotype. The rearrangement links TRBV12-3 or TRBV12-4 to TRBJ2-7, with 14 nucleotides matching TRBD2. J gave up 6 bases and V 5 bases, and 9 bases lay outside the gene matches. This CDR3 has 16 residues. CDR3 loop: CASSPQTSGRATEQYF. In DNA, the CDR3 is TGTGCCAGCAGTCCTCAGACTAGCGGGAGGGCGACCGAGCAGTACTTC.

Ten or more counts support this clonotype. The CDR3 reads CASSPPILTWHPHNEQFF. The CDR3 region has the DNA TGTGCCAGCAGCCCCCCCATTTTAACTTGGCATCCCCACAATGAGCAGTTCTTC. The rearrangement uses TRBV7-9 and TRBJ2-1; D not certain. The CDR3 is made up of 18 amino acids. The ends were cut back, 5 bases at V and 5 bases at J, with 25 bases in the middle. Germline loops: CDR1 SEHNR, CDR2 FQNEAQ (reference sequence).

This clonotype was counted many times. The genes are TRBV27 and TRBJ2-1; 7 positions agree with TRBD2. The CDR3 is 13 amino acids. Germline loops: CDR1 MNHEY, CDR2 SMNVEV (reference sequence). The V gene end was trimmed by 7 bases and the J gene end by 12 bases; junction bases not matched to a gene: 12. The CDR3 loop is CASNTIPLAAQFF. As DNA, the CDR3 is TGTGCCAGCAACACCATACCCCTAGCGGCGCAGTTCTTC.

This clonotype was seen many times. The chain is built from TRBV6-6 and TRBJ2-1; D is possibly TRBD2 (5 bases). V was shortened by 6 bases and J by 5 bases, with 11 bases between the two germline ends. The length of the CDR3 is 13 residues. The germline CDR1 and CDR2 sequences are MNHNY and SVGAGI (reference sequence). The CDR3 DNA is TGTGCCAGCAGCCCCGGGAACCACAATGAGCAGTTCTTC. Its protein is CASSPGNHNEQFF.

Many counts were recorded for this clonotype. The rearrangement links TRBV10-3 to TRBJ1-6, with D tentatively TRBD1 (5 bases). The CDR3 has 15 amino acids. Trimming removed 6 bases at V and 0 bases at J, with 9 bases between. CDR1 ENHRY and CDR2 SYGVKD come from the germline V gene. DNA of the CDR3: TGTGCCATCAGGGAGGGGAGCTCCTATAATTCACCCCTCCACTTT. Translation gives CAIREGSSYNSPLHF.